One and the same sample provided the 9 T cell receptor beta chains below, sequenced in a study of sequential checkpoint blockade in melanoma. Sequencing was performed with immunoSEQ multiplex PCR; in TCRdb, only in-frame clones are kept and a portion is missing. The table lists just over 20,000 clones, around 30% of them singletons. Noted treatment: randomized to nivolumab then ipilimumab (arm A) or the reverse (arm B). The input for sequencing was tumor tissue (inferred from file names), taken from a patient given nivolumab and ipilimumab in sequence. The receptors were gathered from a human donor with melanoma.

J is TRBJ2-7 and V is TRBV11-3, with D perhaps being TRBD1 or TRBD2 (5 bases each). Germline assignment: CDR1 SGHNT and CDR2 YENEEA. The V end was cut by 4 bases, the J end by 7 bases, with 20 bases between. There are 15 residues in the CDR3. CDR3 bases: TGTGCCAGCAGCTCTGGGACGGGACGAGGCGTAGAGCAGTACTTC. Its translation is CASSSGTGRGVEQYF.

The rearrangement links TRBV28 to TRBJ2-2, with 7 bases that match TRBD2. J was trimmed by 2 bases and V by 10 bases; bases with no gene match: 4. This CDR3 spans 13 amino acids. Germline-derived CDR1 and CDR2 are MDHEN and SYDVKM. The CDR3 DNA sequence: TGTGCCACTGGGACTACTAACACCGGGGAGCTGTTTTTT. Residues: CATGTTNTGELFF. Full variable domain (outside the CDR3, taken from reference TRBV28 and TRBJ2-2): DVKVTQSSRYLVKRTGEKVFLECVQDMDHENMFWYRQDPGLGLRLIYFSYDVKMKEKGDIPEGYSVSREKKERFSLILESASTNQTSMYLCATGTTNTGELFFGEGSRLTVL.

This clone was observed many times. The chain combines TRBV28 with TRBJ2-1; D not certain. The CDR3 totals 14 residues. Germline loops: CDR1 MDHEN, CDR2 SYDVKM. V was clipped by 2 bases and J by 4 bases, with 9 bases between them. The CDR3 DNA reads as TGTGCCAGCAGTTTAAGGTTGGGATACAATGAGCAGTTCTTC. Its protein product is CASSLRLGYNEQFF.

In this sample, this clone turned up a few times. V and J are TRBV6-8 and TRBJ1-6, with TRBD1 identical over 9 bases. V shed 6 bases, J shed 10 bases, and the junction held 19 bases outside the gene matches. The germline V gene encodes CDR1 MNHGY and CDR2 SAAAGT. The CDR3 extends over 18 amino acids. CDR3 sequence reads: CASRRGGTGWFTVSPLHF. The CDR3 DNA is TGTGCCAGCAGGAGGGGGGGGACAGGGTGGTTCACCGTCTCACCCCTCCACTTT.

The chain links TRBV11-3 to TRBJ2-7; 11 bases agree with TRBD1. CDR1 is SGHNT, CDR2 YENEEA, per germline. The CDR3 loop spans 17 amino acids. The J segment lost 3 bases and the V segment lost 4 bases, leaving 11 bases of the junction unmatched. The DNA of the CDR3 is TGTGCCAGCAGCTCAAACGCCGGGACAGGGGGAGTCTACGAGCAGTACTTC. Residues: CASSSNAGTGGVYEQYF.

The chain joins TRBV19 to TRBJ1-5; a weak D match, TRBD1 (5 bases). This CDR3 comprises 15 residues. The V end was cut by 2 bases, the J end by 3 bases, with 11 bases between. Germline V lookup: CDR1 LNHDA, CDR2 SQIVND (reference sequence). For the CDR3, the DNA is TGTGCCAGTAGTATATGGCAGGGCGACAATCAGCCCCAGCATTTT. It encodes CASSIWQGDNQPQHF.

This clone was picked up a small number of times. The chain employs TRBV5-1 and TRBJ1-1; maybe TRBD1 (5 bases). V was clipped by 2 bases and J by 1 base, with 9 bases between them. CDR3 length: 14 residues. Germline loops: CDR1 SGHRS, CDR2 YFSETQ. CDR3 nucleotides: TGCGCCAGCAGCTTCGGAGGGGAGAACACTGAAGCTTTCTTT. Translating gives CASSFGGENTEAFF.

V usage is TRBV18 and J usage is TRBJ2-1, with D hard to call. V was cut by 6 bases and J by 8 bases, with 14 bases left in between. This CDR3 has 13 residues. CDR1 is KGHSH, CDR2 LQKENI, per germline. DNA for the CDR3: TGTGCCAGCTCCCGAACGACAAGGGATGAGCAGTTCTTC. It encodes CASSRTTRDEQFF.

This clone has ten or more counts. This CDR3 is CAIRPPGQGSTEAFF. In DNA form, the CDR3 reads TGTGCCATCAGGCCACCGGGACAGGGGAGCACTGAAGCTTTCTTT. J is TRBJ1-1 and V is TRBV6-8; 10 bases are shared with TRBD1. Germline V CDR1 and CDR2: MNHGY, SAAAGT. The V gene end was trimmed by 10 bases and the J gene end by 4 bases; junction bases not matched to a gene: 12. This CDR3 contains 15 residues.